This T cell receptor (beta chain) appears in the sequencing data of a study of blood T cell repertoires in COVID-19. Study background: Nucleic acid was either cDNA or gDNA, and it came from T cells, B-cell-depleted T cells, or PBMCs.

TCRdb's table, derived via immunoSEQ multiplex PCR, lists solely in-frame clones and lacks some. The data contain 140,000 to 150,000 clones, roughly 80% of them singletons. The source is a man between 65 and 85 years old who had recovered from COVID-19. The sequenced sample was peripheral blood.

The CDR3 DNA follows: TGTGCCAGCAGCAAAGCGAGAGACACAGATACGCAGTATTTT. Translation gives CASSKARDTDTQYF. The chain couples TRBV11-3 to TRBJ2-3; D is unclear. The CDR3 covers 14 residues. CDR1 SGHNT and CDR2 YENEEA come from the germline V gene. V lost 5 bases and J 2 bases, leaving 11 bases between the germline ends.